This TCR beta chain was obtained from a study of blood T cell repertoires in COVID-19. This CDR3 has 14 amino acids. The V gene's germline CDR1 is MGHRA and CDR2 YSYEKL. V was shortened by 0 bases and J by 7 bases, with 9 bases between the two germline ends. TCRdb's table, derived via immunoSEQ multiplex PCR, lists solely in-frame clones and lacks some. The sample lists roughly 250,000 clones, 84% occurring once. The clonotype originates from a person aged 70 to 85 with COVID-19, enrolled during active disease. Sequenced sample: peripheral blood. V gene TRBV4-1 combines with J gene TRBJ2-2; weak D call: TRBD1 (5 bases). The DNA for the CDR3 is TGCGCCAGCAGCCAAGACCCTAGGGGCGGGGAGCTGTTTTTT. It translates to CASSQDPRGGELFF.